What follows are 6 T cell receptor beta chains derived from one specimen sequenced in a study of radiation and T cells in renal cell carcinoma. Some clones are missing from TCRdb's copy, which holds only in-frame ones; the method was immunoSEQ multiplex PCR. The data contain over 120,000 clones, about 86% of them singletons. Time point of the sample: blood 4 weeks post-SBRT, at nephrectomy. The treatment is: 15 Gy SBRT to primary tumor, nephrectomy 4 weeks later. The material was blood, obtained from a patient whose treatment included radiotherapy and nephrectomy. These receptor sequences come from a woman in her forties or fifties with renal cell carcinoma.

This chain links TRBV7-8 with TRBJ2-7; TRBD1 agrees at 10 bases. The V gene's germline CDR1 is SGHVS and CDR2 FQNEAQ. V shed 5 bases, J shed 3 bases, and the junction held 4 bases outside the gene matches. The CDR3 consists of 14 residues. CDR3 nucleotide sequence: TGTGCCAGCAGCCAACGGACAGGGGGCTACGAGCAGTACTTC. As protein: CASSQRTGGYEQYF.

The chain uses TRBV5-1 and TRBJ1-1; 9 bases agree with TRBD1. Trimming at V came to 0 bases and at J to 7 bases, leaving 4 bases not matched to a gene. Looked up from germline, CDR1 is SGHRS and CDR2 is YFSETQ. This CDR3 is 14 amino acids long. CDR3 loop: CASSLAGQGFEAFF. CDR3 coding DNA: TGCGCCAGCAGCTTGGCCGGACAGGGGTTTGAAGCTTTCTTT.

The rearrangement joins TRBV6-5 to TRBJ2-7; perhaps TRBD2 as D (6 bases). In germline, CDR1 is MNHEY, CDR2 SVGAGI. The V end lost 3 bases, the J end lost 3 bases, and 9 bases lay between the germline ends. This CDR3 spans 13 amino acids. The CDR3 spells CASSYHGGYEQYF. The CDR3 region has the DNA TGTGCCAGCAGTTATCACGGGGGCTACGAGCAGTACTTC.

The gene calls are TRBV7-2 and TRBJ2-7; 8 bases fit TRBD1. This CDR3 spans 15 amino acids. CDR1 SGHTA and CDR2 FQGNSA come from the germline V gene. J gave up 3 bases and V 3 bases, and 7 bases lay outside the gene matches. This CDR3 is CASSFRTGQHYEQYF. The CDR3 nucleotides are TGTGCCAGCAGCTTCCGGACAGGGCAGCACTACGAGCAGTACTTC.

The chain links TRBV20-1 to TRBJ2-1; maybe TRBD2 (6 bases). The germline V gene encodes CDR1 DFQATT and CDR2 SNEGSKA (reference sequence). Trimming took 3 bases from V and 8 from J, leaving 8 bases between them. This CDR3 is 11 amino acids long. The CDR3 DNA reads TGCAGTGCTAGGGACTATGATGAGCAGTTCTTC. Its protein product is CSARDYDEQFF.

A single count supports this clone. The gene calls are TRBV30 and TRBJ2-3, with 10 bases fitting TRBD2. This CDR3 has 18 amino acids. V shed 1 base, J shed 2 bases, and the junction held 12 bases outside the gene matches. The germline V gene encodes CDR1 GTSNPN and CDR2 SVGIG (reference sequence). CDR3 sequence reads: CAWSGTLASGGPTDTQYF. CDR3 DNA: TGTGCCTGGAGTGGGACCCTTGCTAGCGGGGGCCCCACAGATACGCAGTATTTT. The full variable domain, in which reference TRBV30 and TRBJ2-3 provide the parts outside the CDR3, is SQTIHQWPATLVQPVGSPLSLECTVEGTSNPNLYWYRQAAGRGLQLLFYSVGIGQISSEVPQNLSASRPQDRQFILSSKKLLLSDSGFYLCAWSGTLASGGPTDTQYFGPGTRLTVL.